The 28 T cell receptor beta chains in this list originate from one sample, sequenced in a study of early T cells in non-severe SARS-CoV-2 infection. TCRdb fed the 5' RACE reads into MiXCR, producing one record per CDR3 protein. The repertoire holds 65,000 to 85,000 distinct CDR3 sequences, with 10% to 15% as singletons. The sample comprised whole blood. These receptors came from an adult who was a healthcare worker with PCR-confirmed SARS-CoV-2 infection or an uninfected control (not recorded which).

This clonotype came up a few times. CDR3 DNA sequence: TGTGCCAGCAGATGGGGGGACATTAACACCGGGGAGCTGTTTTTT. Encoded protein: CASRWGDINTGELFF. The genes are TRBV12-3 or TRBV12-4 and TRBJ2-2; either TRBD1 or TRBD2 may fit D (6 bases each). Trimming removed 6 bases at V and 2 bases at J, with 13 bases between. This CDR3 has 15 amino acids.

The chain joins TRBV18 to TRBJ2-1; TRBD2 agrees at 11 bases. J gave up 5 bases and V 3 bases, and 12 bases lay outside the gene matches. The CDR3 consists of 18 residues. Per germline, CDR1 KGHSH and CDR2 LQKENI. The CDR3 sequence: CASSPTVPGLADNNEQFF. CDR3 bases: TGTGCCAGCTCACCGACCGTTCCGGGACTAGCGGATAACAATGAGCAGTTCTTC.

This clonotype appeared a few times. V and J are TRBV27 and TRBJ2-7; 14 bases are a match to TRBD2. Germline V gene data show CDR1 as MNHEY and CDR2 as SMNVEV (reference sequence). The V and J ends lost 3 bases and 4 bases, in that order; junction bases with no gene match: 8. The length of the CDR3 is 17 residues. The DNA for the CDR3 is TGTGCCAGCAGTTTCCTGGGACTAGCGGGAGTTGGTTACGAGCAGTACTTC. Amino acid sequence: CASSFLGLAGVGYEQYF.

This clonotype was detected ten times or more. The chain uses TRBV6-2 or TRBV6-3 and TRBJ2-7; TRBD1 or TRBD2 may be the D gene (5 bases each). The CDR3 extends over 17 amino acids. V was clipped by 5 bases and J by 0 bases, with 20 bases between them. The germline CDR1 and CDR2 sequences are MNHEY and SVGEGT. The CDR3 region has the DNA TGTGCCAGCAGTAAACGCCGGGACGCCAGGAGCTCCTACGAGCAGTACTTC. It specifies CASSKRRDARSSYEQYF.

This clonotype was found a few times. The chain recombines TRBV25-1 with TRBJ2-7; a possible D gene is TRBD1 (5 bases). This CDR3 comprises 13 residues. Trimming removed 5 bases from V and 6 bases from J, with 14 bases in between. In germline, CDR1 is MGHDK, CDR2 SYGVNS. CDR3: CASSPDIKGEQYF. The CDR3 region has the DNA TGTGCCAGCAGTCCGGACATCAAGGGCGAGCAGTACTTC.

This clonotype turned up a few times. The gene calls are TRBV28 and TRBJ2-7; D might be TRBD1 or TRBD2, each matching 5 bases. The V gene lost 7 bases and the J gene lost 4 bases, with 11 bases spanning the gap. The length of the CDR3 is 12 residues. Germline V gene data show CDR1 as MDHEN and CDR2 as SYDVKM. The CDR3 spells CASNTEGYEQYF. CDR3 sequence (DNA): TGTGCCAGCAACACTGAGGGGTACGAGCAGTACTTC.

The chain links TRBV3-1 to TRBJ1-1; D is perhaps TRBD1 (6 bases). The V end was cut by 1 base, the J end by 1 base, with 10 bases between. The CDR3 covers 15 residues. In germline, CDR1 is LGHDT, CDR2 YNNKEL (reference sequence). CDR3 sequence reads: CASSQVQGGNTEAFF. The CDR3 DNA is TGTGCCAGCAGCCAAGTACAGGGCGGGAACACTGAAGCTTTCTTT.

This clonotype was found many times. V and J are TRBV20-1 and TRBJ2-1; 9 nucleotides agree with TRBD2. The V gene end was trimmed by 6 bases and the J gene end by 8 bases; junction bases not matched to a gene: 14. The CDR3 consists of 15 residues. CDR1 is DFQATT, CDR2 SNEGSKA, per germline (reference sequence). The CDR3 region is CSARPIRGGDDEQFF. CDR3 nucleotide sequence: TGCAGTGCCCGCCCCATCCGCGGGGGGGACGATGAGCAGTTCTTC.

J is TRBJ1-3 and V is TRBV29-1, with D unclear. This CDR3 has 14 amino acids. V was shortened by 0 bases and J by 2 bases, with 8 bases between the two germline ends. The V gene's germline CDR1 is SQVTM and CDR2 ANQGSEA. CDR3 nucleotide sequence: TGCAGCGTTGAAGATAGGACGGCTGGAAACACCATATATTTT. Its protein product is CSVEDRTAGNTIYF.

The V and J genes are TRBV29-1 and TRBJ2-3; no clear D. V shed 4 bases and J shed 0 bases, with 8 bases lying between them. This CDR3 spans 13 amino acids. Germline CDR1 SQVTM, CDR2 ANQGSEA. CDR3 in DNA: TGCAGCGTTGGGACGGAAAGCACAGATACGCAGTATTTT. Encoded protein: CSVGTESTDTQYF.

The genes are TRBV4-2 and TRBJ2-5; D not resolved. Trimming removed 1 base at V and 5 bases at J, with 8 bases between. This CDR3 region has 13 residues. Germline lookup yields CDR1 LGHNA and CDR2 YNFKEQ. The CDR3 region is CASSQGASETQYF. DNA of the CDR3: TGTGCCAGCAGCCAAGGCGCATCTGAGACCCAGTACTTC.

V and J are TRBV29-1 and TRBJ1-1, with D tentatively TRBD1 (5 bases). Per the germline V gene, CDR1 is SQVTM and CDR2 is ANQGSEA. V lost 7 bases and J lost 1, with 16 bases in between. There are 14 residues in the CDR3. The CDR3 spells CSADGQTGNTEAFF. The CDR3 bases are TGCAGCGCGGACGGACAAACCGGGAACACTGAAGCTTTCTTT. The full variable domain, completed using reference TRBV29-1 and TRBJ1-1, is SAVISQKPSRDICQRGTSLTIQCQVDSQVTMMFWYRQQPGQSLTLIATANQGSEATYESGFVIDKFPISRPNLTFSTLTVSNMSPEDSSIYLCSADGQTGNTEAFFGQGTRLTVV.

This clonotype was found many times. The chain combines TRBV4-3 with TRBJ1-6, with 7 bases aligning to TRBD1. After removal of 4 bases from V and 2 bases from J, the junction contained 5 bases not matched to a gene. This CDR3 spans 16 amino acids. CDR1 LGHNA and CDR2 YSLEER come from the germline V gene. The CDR3 here is CASSPDRDPYNSPLHF. The DNA of the CDR3 is TGCGCCAGCAGCCCCGACAGGGACCCCTATAATTCACCCCTCCACTTT.

This clonotype was counted many times. The chain employs TRBV6-6 and TRBJ2-3; 12 nucleotides match TRBD2. The CDR3 length is 17 residues. J lost 2 bases, V lost 2 bases, and 5 bases had no gene match. CDR1 is MNHNY, CDR2 SVGAGI, per germline (reference sequence). CDR3 loop: CASSYPTSGGSTDTQYF. CDR3 nucleotides: TGTGCCAGCAGTTACCCCACTAGCGGGGGGTCCACAGATACGCAGTATTTT.

Only a few counts were recorded for this clonotype. V and J are TRBV7-9 and TRBJ2-7; the D gene is possibly TRBD2 (5 bases). The V end lost 5 bases, the J end lost 4 bases, and 12 bases lay between the germline ends. The CDR3 contains 13 residues. From germline, CDR1 is SEHNR and CDR2 FQNEAQ (reference sequence). CDR3 in amino acids: CASSPSRGYEQYF. CDR3 in DNA: TGTGCCAGCAGCCCCTCACGGGGTTACGAGCAGTACTTC.

This clonotype was counted many times. The V and J genes are TRBV2 and TRBJ1-5; D is unresolved. CDR3 length: 14 residues. V was trimmed by 1 base and J by 5 bases, leaving 9 bases between them. Germline-derived CDR1 and CDR2 are SNHLY and FYNNEI. The CDR3 nucleotides read TGTGCCAGCAGTGAAGTGGTCTTATATCAGCCCCAGCATTTT. It encodes CASSEVVLYQPQHF.

This clonotype was detected many times. The chain carries TRBV23-1 and TRBJ1-5; D uncertain. TRBV23-1 is labeled an ORF, and its function is uncertain. The V end was cut by 10 bases, the J end by 7 bases, with 8 bases between. There are 10 residues in the CDR3. CDR3 in DNA: TGCGCCACACAAGGACAGCCCCAGCATTTT. Its translation is CATQGQPQHF.

This clonotype was detected ten times or more. The chain uses TRBV28 and TRBJ2-7; 8 bases are a match to TRBD1. The trim removed 5 bases at V and 4 bases at J, leaving 7 bases unmatched. The CDR3 covers 14 residues. Germline loops: CDR1 MDHEN, CDR2 SYDVKM. CDR3 sequence: CASSGQGVGYEQYF. The CDR3, as DNA: TGTGCCAGCAGTGGACAGGGTGTCGGGTACGAGCAGTACTTC.

This clonotype appeared many times. The chain employs TRBV28 and TRBJ2-5; a possible D gene is TRBD1 (6 bases). Germline values: CDR1 MDHEN, CDR2 SYDVKM. The V end lost 8 bases, the J end lost 3 bases, and 16 bases lay between the germline ends. The CDR3 totals 14 residues. The CDR3 spells CASQGISLKETQYF. Written as DNA, the CDR3 is TGTGCCAGCCAGGGGATCAGTCTCAAAGAGACCCAGTACTTC.

This clonotype was observed a handful of times. The chain links TRBV24-1 to TRBJ2-3; 11 bases line up with TRBD2. The CDR3 is 17 residues long. Germline V CDR1 and CDR2: KGHDR, SFDVKD. With 3 bases clipped from V and 2 bases from J, the junction kept 6 bases outside the gene matches. CDR3 amino acids: CATSDPGLAGFTDTQYF. The CDR3 DNA is TGTGCCACCAGTGATCCCGGACTAGCGGGCTTCACAGATACGCAGTATTTT.

J is TRBJ1-1 and V is TRBV10-2; tentatively, D is TRBD1 (5 bases). Germline values: CDR1 WSHSY, CDR2 SAAADI. With 10 bases removed from V and 0 bases from J, the gap between germline ends came to 15 bases. The CDR3 length is 14 residues. The CDR3 nucleotides are TGCGCCACGCGACAGTCCCGCATGAACACTGAAGCTTTCTTT. Translating gives CATRQSRMNTEAFF.

This chain connects TRBV12-3 or TRBV12-4 to TRBJ2-5; D is uncertain. V was trimmed by 6 bases and J by 4 bases, leaving 9 bases between them. CDR3 length equals 12 residues. The CDR3 spells CASRSDGETQYF. In DNA, the CDR3 is TGTGCCAGCAGATCGGACGGAGAGACCCAGTACTTC.

There are a few counts of this clonotype. V gene TRBV6-1 combines with J gene TRBJ2-7, with D maybe TRBD2 (5 bases). V was pared by 2 bases and J by 4 bases, with 12 bases between. In germline, CDR1 is MNHNS, CDR2 SASEGT. CDR3 length: 14 amino acids. The CDR3 is CASSEHVPGYEQYF. The DNA of the CDR3 is TGTGCCAGCAGTGAACATGTACCGGGGTACGAGCAGTACTTC.

This clonotype showed up many times. The chain couples TRBV7-9 to TRBJ2-5; D not certain. Trimming pared 0 bases from V and 6 bases from J, leaving 11 bases between. Germline-derived CDR1 and CDR2 are SEHNR and FQNEAQ (reference sequence). This CDR3 spans 14 amino acids. CDR3 amino acids: CASSLASSPQTQYF. The DNA of the CDR3 is TGTGCCAGCAGCTTAGCGTCTAGTCCACAGACCCAGTACTTC. The full variable domain, completed using reference TRBV7-9 and TRBJ2-5, is DTGVSQNPRHKITKRGQNVTFRCDPISEHNRLYWYRQTLGQGPEFLTYFQNEAQLEKSRLLSDRFSAERPKGSFSTLEIQRTEQGDSAMYLCASSLASSPQTQYFGPGTRLLVL.

A few counts support this clonotype. This chain uses TRBV2 with TRBJ1-6; a possible D gene is TRBD1 (5 bases). Between the trimmed V and J ends, which lost 7 bases and 0 bases, there was a span of 13 bases. Germline V gives CDR1 SNHLY, CDR2 FYNNEI. The length of the CDR3 is 16 residues. The CDR3 sequence: CASIEDKSSYNSPLHF. The CDR3 nucleotides read TGTGCCAGCATTGAGGACAAGAGCTCCTATAATTCACCCCTCCACTTT.

The chain couples TRBV28 to TRBJ2-7; D call uncertain. Trimming stripped 7 bases from V and 2 bases from J, with 15 bases between. The CDR3 contains 14 residues. CDR1 is MDHEN and CDR2 is SYDVKM in the germline V gene. The CDR3 protein is CASTPRRYTYEQYF. The CDR3, as DNA: TGTGCCAGCACCCCCAGGCGCTACACCTACGAGCAGTACTTC.

The chain carries TRBV28 and TRBJ2-5; D is unclear. This CDR3 contains 12 residues. Trimming removed 7 bases at V and 7 bases at J, with 13 bases between. In germline, CDR1 is MDHEN, CDR2 SYDVKM. CDR3 nucleotide sequence: TGTGCCAGCAAGAGACCCATTGGGACCCAGTACTTC. This codes for CASKRPIGTQYF.

At least ten counts were recorded for this clonotype. The chain is built from TRBV9 and TRBJ2-1, with 11 positions matching TRBD2. This CDR3 region has 17 residues. V shed 3 bases and J 7 bases; nucleotides not matched to a gene: 12. Per the germline V gene, CDR1 is SGDLS and CDR2 is YYNGEE. This CDR3 reads CASSAPTSGKGRNEQFF. CDR3 DNA: TGTGCCAGCAGCGCCCCGACTAGCGGGAAAGGGAGGAATGAGCAGTTCTTC.